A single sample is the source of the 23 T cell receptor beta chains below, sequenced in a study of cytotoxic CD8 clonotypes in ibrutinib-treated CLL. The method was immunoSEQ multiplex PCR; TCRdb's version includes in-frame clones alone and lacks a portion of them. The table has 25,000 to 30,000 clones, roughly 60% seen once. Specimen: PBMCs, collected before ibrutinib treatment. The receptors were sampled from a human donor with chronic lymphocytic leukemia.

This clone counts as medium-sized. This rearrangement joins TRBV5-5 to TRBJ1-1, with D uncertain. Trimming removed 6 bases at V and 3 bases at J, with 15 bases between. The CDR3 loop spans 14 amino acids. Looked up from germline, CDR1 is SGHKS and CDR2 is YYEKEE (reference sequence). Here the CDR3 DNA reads TGTGCCAGCACCCGGGCTCCTGGGCACACTGAAGCTTTCTTT. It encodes CASTRAPGHTEAFF.

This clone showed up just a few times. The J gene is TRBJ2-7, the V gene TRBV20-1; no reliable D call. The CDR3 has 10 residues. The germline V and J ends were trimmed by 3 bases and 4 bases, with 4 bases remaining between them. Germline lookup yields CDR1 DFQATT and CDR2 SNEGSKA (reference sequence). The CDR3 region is CSASLYEQYF. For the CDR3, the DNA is TGCAGTGCTAGTTTATACGAGCAGTACTTC.

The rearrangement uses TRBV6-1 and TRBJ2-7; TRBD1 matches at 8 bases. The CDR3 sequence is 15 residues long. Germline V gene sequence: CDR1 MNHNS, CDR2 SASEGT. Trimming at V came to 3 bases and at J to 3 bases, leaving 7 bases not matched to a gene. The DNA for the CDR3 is TGTGCCAGCAGTGACCAGACAGGGGTTCTCTACGAGCAGTACTTC. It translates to CASSDQTGVLYEQYF.

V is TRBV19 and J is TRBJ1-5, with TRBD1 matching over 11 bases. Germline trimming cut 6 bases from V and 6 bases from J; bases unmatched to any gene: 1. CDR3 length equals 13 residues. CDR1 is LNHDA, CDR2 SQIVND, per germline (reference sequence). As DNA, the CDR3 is TGTGCCAGTAGGGGACAGGGGGGTCAGCCCCAGCATTTT. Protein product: CASRGQGGQPQHF.

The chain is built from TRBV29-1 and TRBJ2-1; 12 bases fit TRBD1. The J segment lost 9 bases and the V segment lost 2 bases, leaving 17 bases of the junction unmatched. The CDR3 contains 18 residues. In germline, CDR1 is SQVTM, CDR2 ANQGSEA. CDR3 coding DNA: TGCAGCGTTGAACCTGGGACAGGGGGCTTTCCCCCGGGGCCTGAGCAGTTCTTC. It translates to CSVEPGTGGFPPGPEQFF.

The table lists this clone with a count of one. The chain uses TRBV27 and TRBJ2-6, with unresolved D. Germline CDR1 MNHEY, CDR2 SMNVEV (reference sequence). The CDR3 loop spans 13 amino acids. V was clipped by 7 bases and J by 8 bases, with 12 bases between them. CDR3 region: CASTAFVSNVLTF. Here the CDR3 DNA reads TGTGCCAGCACGGCTTTTGTGTCCAACGTCCTGACTTTC.

CDR3 residues: CASSPITSGSREQYF. The CDR3 coding sequence is TGTGCCAGCTCACCGATCACTAGCGGGTCTCGGGAGCAGTACTTC. The chain combines TRBV18 with TRBJ2-7, with 9 bases aligning to TRBD2. This CDR3 contains 15 residues. In germline, CDR1 is KGHSH, CDR2 LQKENI. The trim removed 3 bases at V and 7 bases at J, leaving 10 bases unmatched.

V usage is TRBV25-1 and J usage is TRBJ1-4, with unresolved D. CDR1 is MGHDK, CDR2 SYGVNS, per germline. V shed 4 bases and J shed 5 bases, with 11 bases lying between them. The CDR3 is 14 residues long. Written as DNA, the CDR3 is TGTGCCAGCAGTGTGAGGGATCGAAATGAAAAACTGTTTTTT. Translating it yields CASSVRDRNEKLFF. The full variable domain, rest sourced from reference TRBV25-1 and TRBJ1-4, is EADIYQTPRYLVIGTGKKITLECSQTMGHDKMYWYQQDPGMELHLIHYSYGVNSTEKGDLSSESTVSRIRTEHFPLTLESARPSHTSQYLCASSVRDRNEKLFFGSGTQLSVL.

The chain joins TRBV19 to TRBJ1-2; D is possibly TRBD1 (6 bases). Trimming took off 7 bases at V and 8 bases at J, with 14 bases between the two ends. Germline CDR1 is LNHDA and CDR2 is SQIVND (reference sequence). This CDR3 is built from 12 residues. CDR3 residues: CASTSTGGGYTF. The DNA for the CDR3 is TGTGCCAGTACCTCGACAGGAGGGGGCTACACCTTC.

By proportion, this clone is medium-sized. DNA of the CDR3: TGTGCCAGCAGTCGCGGTCCCTACGAGCAGTACTTC. Protein product: CASSRGPYEQYF. The chain combines TRBV11-3 with TRBJ2-7, with D unresolved. Trimming left V 6 bases short and J 2 bases short, with 8 bases between. CDR3 length: 12 amino acids. The V gene's germline CDR1 is SGHNT and CDR2 YENEEA.

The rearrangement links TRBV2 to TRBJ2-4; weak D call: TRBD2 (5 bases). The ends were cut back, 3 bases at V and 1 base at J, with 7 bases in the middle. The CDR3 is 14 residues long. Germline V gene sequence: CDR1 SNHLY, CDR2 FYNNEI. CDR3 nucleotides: TGTGCCAGCAGTGACCCGGGGGCCAAAAACATTCAGTACTTC. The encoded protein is CASSDPGAKNIQYF.

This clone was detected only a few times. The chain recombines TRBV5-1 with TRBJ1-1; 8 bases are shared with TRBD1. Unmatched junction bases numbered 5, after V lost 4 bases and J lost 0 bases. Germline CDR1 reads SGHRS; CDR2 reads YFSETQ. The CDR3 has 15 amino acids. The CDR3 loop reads CASSTRDRLNTEAFF. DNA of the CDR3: TGCGCCAGCAGCACCCGGGACAGGCTGAACACTGAAGCTTTCTTT.

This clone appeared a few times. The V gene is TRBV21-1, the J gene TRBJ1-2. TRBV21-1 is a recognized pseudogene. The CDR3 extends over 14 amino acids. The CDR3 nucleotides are TGTGCCAGCCGTTACATCCCAACCGTGGGTGGCTACACCTTC. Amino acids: CASRYIPTVGGYTF.

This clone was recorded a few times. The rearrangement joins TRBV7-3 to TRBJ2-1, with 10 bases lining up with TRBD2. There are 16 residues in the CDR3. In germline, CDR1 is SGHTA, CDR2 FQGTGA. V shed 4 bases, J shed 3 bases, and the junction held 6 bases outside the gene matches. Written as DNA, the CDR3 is TGTGCCAGCAGCTCCCTAGCGGGGGCTAACTACAATGAGCAGTTCTTC. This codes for CASSSLAGANYNEQFF.

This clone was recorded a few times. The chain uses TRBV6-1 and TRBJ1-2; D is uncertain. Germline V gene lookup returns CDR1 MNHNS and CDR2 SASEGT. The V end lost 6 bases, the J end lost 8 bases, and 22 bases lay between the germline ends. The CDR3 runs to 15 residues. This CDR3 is CASRPPPPGVKGYTF. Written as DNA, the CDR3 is TGTGCCAGCAGACCTCCCCCGCCGGGAGTGAAGGGCTACACCTTC.

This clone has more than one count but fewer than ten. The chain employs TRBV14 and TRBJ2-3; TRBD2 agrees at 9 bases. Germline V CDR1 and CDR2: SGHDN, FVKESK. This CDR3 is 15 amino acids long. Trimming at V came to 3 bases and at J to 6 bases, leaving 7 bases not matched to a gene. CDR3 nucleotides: TGTGCCAGCAGCCAGCCGGGACTAGCACGTGATACGCAGTATTTT. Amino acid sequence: CASSQPGLARDTQYF.

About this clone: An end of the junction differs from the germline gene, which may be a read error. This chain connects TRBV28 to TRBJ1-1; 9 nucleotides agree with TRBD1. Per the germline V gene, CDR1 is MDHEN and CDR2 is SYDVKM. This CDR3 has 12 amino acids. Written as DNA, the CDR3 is TGTGCCAGCAGTTCGGGCGGGACAGGGCGGCTATTT. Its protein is CASSSGGTGRLF.

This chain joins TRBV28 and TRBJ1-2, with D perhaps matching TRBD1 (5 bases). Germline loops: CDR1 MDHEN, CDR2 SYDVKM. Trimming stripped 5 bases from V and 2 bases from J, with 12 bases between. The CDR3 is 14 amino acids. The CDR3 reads CASSASGLNYGYTF. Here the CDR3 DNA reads TGTGCCAGCAGTGCGTCAGGGTTGAACTATGGCTACACCTTC.

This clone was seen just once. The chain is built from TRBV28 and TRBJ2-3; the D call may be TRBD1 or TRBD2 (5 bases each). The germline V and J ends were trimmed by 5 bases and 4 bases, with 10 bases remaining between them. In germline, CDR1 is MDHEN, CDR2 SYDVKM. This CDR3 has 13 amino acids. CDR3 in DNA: TGTGCCAGCAGTCCCCCGGGGCCAGATACGCAGTATTTT. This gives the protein CASSPPGPDTQYF.

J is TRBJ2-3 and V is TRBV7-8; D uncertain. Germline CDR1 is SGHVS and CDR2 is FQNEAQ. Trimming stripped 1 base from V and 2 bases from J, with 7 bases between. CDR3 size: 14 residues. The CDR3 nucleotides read TGTGCCAGCAGCTTAGTAACGTTCACAGATACGCAGTATTTT. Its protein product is CASSLVTFTDTQYF. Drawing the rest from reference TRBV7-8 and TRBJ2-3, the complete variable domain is GAGVSQSPRYKVAKRGQDVALRCDPISGHVSLFWYQQALGQGPEFLTYFQNEAQLDKSGLPSDRFFAERPEGSVSTLKIQRTQQEDSAVYLCASSLVTFTDTQYFGPGTRLTVL.

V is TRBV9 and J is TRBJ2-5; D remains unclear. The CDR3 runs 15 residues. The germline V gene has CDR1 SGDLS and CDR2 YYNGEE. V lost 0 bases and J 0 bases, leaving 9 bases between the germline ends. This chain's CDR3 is CASSVGGVNQETQYF. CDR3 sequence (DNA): TGTGCCAGCAGCGTAGGTGGAGTAAACCAAGAGACCCAGTACTTC.

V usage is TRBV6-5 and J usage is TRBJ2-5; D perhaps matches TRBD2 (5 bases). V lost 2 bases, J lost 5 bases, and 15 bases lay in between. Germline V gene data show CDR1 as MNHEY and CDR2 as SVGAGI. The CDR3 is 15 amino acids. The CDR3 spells CASSYREGLKETQYF. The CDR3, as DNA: TGTGCCAGCAGTTACAGAGAGGGCCTCAAGGAGACCCAGTACTTC.

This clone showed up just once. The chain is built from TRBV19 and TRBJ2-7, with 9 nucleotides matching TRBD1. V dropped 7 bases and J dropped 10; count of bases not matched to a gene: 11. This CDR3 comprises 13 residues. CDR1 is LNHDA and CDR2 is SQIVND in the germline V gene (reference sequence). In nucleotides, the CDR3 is TGTGCCAGTAACGCACAGGGGGCGCGTCGTCAGTACTTC. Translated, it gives CASNAQGARRQYF.